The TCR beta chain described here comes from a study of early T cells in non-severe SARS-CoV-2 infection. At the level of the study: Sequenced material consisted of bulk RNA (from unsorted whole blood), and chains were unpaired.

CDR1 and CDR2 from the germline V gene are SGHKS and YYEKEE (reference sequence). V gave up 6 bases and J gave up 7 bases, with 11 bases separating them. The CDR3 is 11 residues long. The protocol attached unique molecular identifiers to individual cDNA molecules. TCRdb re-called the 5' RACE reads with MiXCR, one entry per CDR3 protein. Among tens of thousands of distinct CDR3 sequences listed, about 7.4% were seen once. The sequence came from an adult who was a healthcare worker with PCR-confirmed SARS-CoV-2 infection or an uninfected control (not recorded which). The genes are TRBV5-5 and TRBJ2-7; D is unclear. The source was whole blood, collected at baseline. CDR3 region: CASIKGVEQYF. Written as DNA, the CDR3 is TGTGCCAGCATCAAAGGCGTGGAGCAGTACTTC. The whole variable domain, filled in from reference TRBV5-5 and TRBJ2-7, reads DAGVTQSPTHLIKTRGQQVTLRCSPISGHKSVSWYQQVLGQGPQFIFQYYEKEERGRGNFPDRFSARQFPNYSSELNVNALLLGDSALYLCASIKGVEQYFGPGTRLTVT.